Below, 5 T cell receptor beta chains from the same sample are listed, as sequenced in a study of blood T cell repertoires in COVID-19. The protocol was immunoSEQ multiplex PCR, while the TCRdb copy is restricted to in-frame clones and leaves out a portion. The sample holds some 300,000 clones; roughly 89% are singletons and the top ten take around 1%. Sequencing used peripheral blood. These TCRs come from a woman in her thirties or forties with COVID-19, enrolled during active disease.

The chain employs TRBV6-5 and TRBJ1-1; D perhaps matches TRBD1 (6 bases). The CDR3 runs to 12 residues. Germline CDR1 reads MNHEY; CDR2 reads SVGAGI. V lost 7 bases and J 9 bases, leaving 15 bases between the germline ends. CDR3 DNA sequence: TGTGCCAGCACCATAGCCGGGGGGCAAGCTTTCTTT. This gives the protein CASTIAGGQAFF.

This clone was seen once. The chain combines TRBV6-5 with TRBJ1-1; a weak D match, TRBD1 (6 bases). There are 15 residues in the CDR3. The ends were cut back, 0 bases at V and 1 base at J, with 9 bases in the middle. Germline values: CDR1 MNHEY, CDR2 SVGAGI. The CDR3 loop reads CASSYSDRWNTEAFF. The CDR3 region has the DNA TGTGCCAGCAGTTACTCAGACAGGTGGAACACTGAAGCTTTCTTT.

CDR3 in amino acids: CASSQVAGGRGNEQFF. The CDR3 DNA is TGCGCCAGCAGCCAAGTAGCGGGGGGGCGAGGCAATGAGCAGTTCTTC. The V and J genes are TRBV4-3 and TRBJ2-1; 11 nucleotides align to TRBD2. CDR1 LGHNA and CDR2 YSLEER come from the germline V gene. The V gene end was trimmed by 1 base and the J gene end by 6 bases; junction bases not matched to a gene: 5. The CDR3 extends over 16 amino acids.

The CDR3 region is CASSPLFTDTQYF. DNA for the CDR3: TGTGCCAGCAGTCCCCTCTTCACAGATACGCAGTATTTT. V and J are TRBV6-2 or TRBV6-3 and TRBJ2-3; unclear D gene. With 5 bases removed from V and 2 bases from J, the gap between germline ends came to 8 bases. The CDR3 length is 13 residues. Germline CDR1 and CDR2: MNHEY and SVGEGT.

The chain couples TRBV19 to TRBJ1-3; tentatively, D is TRBD1 (6 bases). The CDR3 is 16 residues long. Germline V gene data show CDR1 as LNHDA and CDR2 as SQIVND (reference sequence). V gave up 6 bases and J gave up 2 bases, with 17 bases separating them. The CDR3 DNA sequence: TGTGCCAGTAGGGGAAACAGGGAATCCACTGGAAACACCATATATTTT. Amino acid sequence: CASRGNRESTGNTIYF.